This TCR beta chain was captured in a study of T cell responses to AZD1222 COVID-19 vaccine. Study observations and caveats: White British people made up most donors, females outnumbered males, and clonal diversity was possibly underestimated.

Germline V lookup: CDR1 MNHEY, CDR2 SVGAGI. Trimming took off 7 bases at V and 4 bases at J, with 10 bases between the two ends. CDR3 length equals 12 residues. As regards this clone: Antigen unknown.

Clones were sequenced by immunoSEQ multiplex PCR, and TCRdb holds only the in-frame ones, with some missing. The repertoire has 100,000 to 150,000 clones, about 82% of them found once; the top ten carry approximately 16%. The chain combines TRBV6-5 with TRBJ1-1; D is possibly TRBD1 (6 bases). The sequence came from an adult who received the AZD1222 COVID-19 vaccine. Sequences were derived from peripheral blood, sampled 28 days after the second AZD1222 dose. The CDR3 loop reads CASNRAGTEAFF. The CDR3 nucleotides are TGTGCCAGCAACAGGGCGGGCACTGAAGCTTTCTTT.